By frequency in the sample, the clone carrying this T cell receptor beta chain is medium-sized. Its cognate antigen is unknown. The Oncomine TCR Beta short-read assay sequenced DNA from cultured CD4+ T cells. Cultured CD4+ T cells yielded the extracted genomic DNA. TCRdb itself ran the PCR reads through MiXCR, one entry per CDR3 protein. The table records about 10,000 distinct CDR3 sequences, 25% to 35% of them present only once. This CDR3 comprises 15 residues. Germline V gene lookup returns CDR1 SGHTA and CDR2 FQGNSA. Trimming pared 2 bases from V and 3 bases from J, leaving 11 bases between. The data are from a study of vaccination and CD4 T cells after COVID-19. On the study more broadly: Timing of post-vaccine sample collection was a median about 72 days after dose two, with a range of 14 to 241. Overlapping peptides covering the spike proteins of SARS-CoV-2, HCoV-NL63, HCoV-OC43 and HCoV-229E were added to stimulate cells.

Regarding the study as a whole: From a median of about 20 to 40, SARS-CoV-2-reactive clonotypes increased, though not significantly.

Treatment given: approximately 9-day PBMC culture with coronavirus spike peptide pools or control peptides (ViraFEST assay). Gathering of the CD4+ T cells, from the unexposed donor, took place before the COVID-19 pandemic (2011-2018). Culture of fewer than 2.5 million PBMCs per well took place with around 10 IU/ml IL-2 and 10 ug/ml peptide pools. The source of this sequence is a human donor in good health. The gene calls are TRBV7-2 and TRBJ1-5; D gene ambiguous. Sequencing was done on a sample of CD4+ T cells from blood, cultured in vitro. The CDR3 DNA is TGTGCCAGCAGCTTAATGGGGAGAGACAATCAGCCCCAGCATTTT. It translates to CASSLMGRDNQPQHF.